This entry describes one T cell receptor (beta chain). What it recognizes is unknown. Profiling relied on immunoSEQ multiplex PCR, and the TCRdb table lists in-frame clones only, not all of them. There are 100,000 or so clones in the sample; just over 90% occur only once, and approximately 1.2% lies in the top ten. This sample stems from a study of T cell responses to AZD1222 COVID-19 vaccine. Broader study findings: A rise in Spike-specific TCR breadth and depth followed two AZD1222 doses. Spike was spanned by vaccine-associated CD4 TCRs, with dominance at 160-218 and 743-854. White British people made up most donors, females outnumbered males, and clonal diversity was possibly underestimated. Only a handful of AZD1222 recipients were seropositive at baseline.

This CDR3 has 17 amino acids. V lost 1 base, J lost 10 bases, and 23 bases lay in between. The germline V gene has CDR1 LGHNA and CDR2 YNFKEQ. This sample comprised peripheral blood, obtained on day 0 of AZD1222 vaccination. V usage is TRBV4-2 and J usage is TRBJ2-1; a weak D match, TRBD2 (6 bases). The clonotype comes from an adult in good health. The CDR3 DNA reads TGTGCCAGCAGCCAAGTAGGCGGGGCAAACTCTTTAGAGGAGCAGTTCTTC. Translation gives CASSQVGGANSLEEQFF.